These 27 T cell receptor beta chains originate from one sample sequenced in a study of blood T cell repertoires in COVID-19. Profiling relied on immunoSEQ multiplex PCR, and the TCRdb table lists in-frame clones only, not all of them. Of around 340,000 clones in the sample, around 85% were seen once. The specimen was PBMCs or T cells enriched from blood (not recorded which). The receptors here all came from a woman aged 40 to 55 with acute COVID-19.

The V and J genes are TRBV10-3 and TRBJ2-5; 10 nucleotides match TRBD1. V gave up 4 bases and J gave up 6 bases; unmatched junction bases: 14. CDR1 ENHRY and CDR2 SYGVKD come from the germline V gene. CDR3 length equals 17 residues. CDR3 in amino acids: CAISVVYRDRGTKTQYF. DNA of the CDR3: TGTGCCATCAGTGTGGTCTACCGGGACAGGGGAACGAAGACCCAGTACTTC.

CDR3 in amino acids: CASSLVREGYEQFF. DNA of the CDR3: TGTGCCAGCAGCTTGGTGCGGGAGGGTTATGAGCAGTTCTTC. The genes are TRBV5-4 and TRBJ2-1; 9 nucleotides match TRBD2. The CDR3 consists of 14 residues. Germline V gene lookup returns CDR1 SGHNT and CDR2 YYREEE (reference sequence). The ends lost 0 bases at V and 8 bases at J; junction bases unmatched: 3.

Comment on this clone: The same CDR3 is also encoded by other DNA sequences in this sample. The CDR3 spells CASSLGQGSYNEQFF. The CDR3 DNA sequence: TGTGCCAGCTCCCTGGGACAGGGATCCTACAATGAGCAGTTCTTC. V usage is TRBV18 and J usage is TRBJ2-1; TRBD1 matches at 9 bases. The CDR3 spans 15 residues. V lost 6 bases to trimming and J lost 1 base; unmatched junction nucleotides: 4. From germline, CDR1 is KGHSH and CDR2 LQKENI.

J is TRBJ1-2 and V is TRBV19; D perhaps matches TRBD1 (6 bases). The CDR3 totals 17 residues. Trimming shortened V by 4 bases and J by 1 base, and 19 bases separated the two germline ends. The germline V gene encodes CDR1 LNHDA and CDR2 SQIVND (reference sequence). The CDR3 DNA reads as TGTGCCAGTAGTACCTTAACTATCTACAGGGATAACTATGGCTACACCTTC. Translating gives CASSTLTIYRDNYGYTF.

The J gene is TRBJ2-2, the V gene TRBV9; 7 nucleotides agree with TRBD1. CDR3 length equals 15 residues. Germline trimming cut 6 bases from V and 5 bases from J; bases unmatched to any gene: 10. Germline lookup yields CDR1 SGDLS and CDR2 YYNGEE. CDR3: CASKEDRSGTGELFF. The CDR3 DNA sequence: TGTGCCAGCAAGGAGGACAGGAGTGGAACCGGGGAGCTGTTTTTT.

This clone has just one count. The CDR3 region is CASSLKWGGRGPANYGYTF. CDR3 coding DNA: TGTGCCAGCAGTTTAAAGTGGGGTGGGCGGGGGCCAGCTAACTATGGCTACACCTTC. The chain recombines TRBV27 with TRBJ1-2, with D tentatively TRBD1 (6 bases). The germline gives CDR1 MNHEY, CDR2 SMNVEV (reference sequence). The CDR3 has 19 amino acids. The V end lost 2 bases, the J end lost 0 bases, and 22 bases lay between the germline ends.

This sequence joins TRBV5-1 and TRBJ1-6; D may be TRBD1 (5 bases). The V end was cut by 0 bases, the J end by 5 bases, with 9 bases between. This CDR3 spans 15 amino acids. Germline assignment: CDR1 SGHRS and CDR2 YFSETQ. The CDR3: CASSLGDSNNSPLHF. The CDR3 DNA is TGCGCCAGCAGCTTGGGAGACAGCAATAATTCACCCCTCCACTTT.

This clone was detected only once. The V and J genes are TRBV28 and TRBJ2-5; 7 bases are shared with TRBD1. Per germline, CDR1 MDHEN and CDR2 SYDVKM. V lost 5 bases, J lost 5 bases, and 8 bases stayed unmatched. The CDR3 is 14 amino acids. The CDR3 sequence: CASSIPTGLETQYF. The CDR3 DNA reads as TGTGCCAGCAGTATACCGACAGGGCTGGAGACCCAGTACTTC.

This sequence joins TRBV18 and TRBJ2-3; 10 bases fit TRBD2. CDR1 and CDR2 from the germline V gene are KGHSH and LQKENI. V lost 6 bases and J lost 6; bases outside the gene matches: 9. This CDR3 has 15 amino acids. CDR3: CASSEQRGGLDTQYF. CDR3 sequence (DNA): TGTGCCAGCTCCGAGCAGCGGGGGGGCTTGGATACGCAGTATTTT. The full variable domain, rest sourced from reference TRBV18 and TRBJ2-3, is NAGVMQNPRHLVRRRGQEARLRCSPMKGHSHVYWYRQLPEEGLKFMVYLQKENIIDESGMPKERFSAEFPKEGPSILRIQQVVRGDSAAYFCASSEQRGGLDTQYFGPGTRLTVL.

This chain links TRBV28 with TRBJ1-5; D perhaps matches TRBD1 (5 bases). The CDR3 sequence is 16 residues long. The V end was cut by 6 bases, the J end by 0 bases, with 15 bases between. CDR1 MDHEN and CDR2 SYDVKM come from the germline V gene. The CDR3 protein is CASRLPQGNSNQPQHF. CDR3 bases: TGTGCCAGCAGACTACCCCAGGGAAATAGCAATCAGCCCCAGCATTTT.

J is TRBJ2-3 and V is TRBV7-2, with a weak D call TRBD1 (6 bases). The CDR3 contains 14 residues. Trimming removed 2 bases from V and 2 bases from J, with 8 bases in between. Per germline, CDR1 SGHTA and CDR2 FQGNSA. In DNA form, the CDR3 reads TGTGCCAGCAGCTTACAGGGGTTCACAGATACGCAGTATTTT. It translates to CASSLQGFTDTQYF. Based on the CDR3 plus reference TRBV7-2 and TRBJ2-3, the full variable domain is GAGVSQSPSNKVTEKGKDVELRCDPISGHTALYWYRQSLGQGLEFLIYFQGNSAPDKSGLPSDRFSAERTGGSVSTLTIQRTQQEDSAVYLCASSLQGFTDTQYFGPGTRLTVL.

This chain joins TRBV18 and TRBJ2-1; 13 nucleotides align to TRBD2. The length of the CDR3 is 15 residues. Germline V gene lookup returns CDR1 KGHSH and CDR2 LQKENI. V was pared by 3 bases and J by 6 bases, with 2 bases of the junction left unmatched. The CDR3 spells CASSPGLAGVNEQFF. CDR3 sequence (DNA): TGTGCCAGCTCACCTGGACTAGCGGGAGTCAATGAGCAGTTCTTC. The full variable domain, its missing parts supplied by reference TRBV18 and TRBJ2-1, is NAGVMQNPRHLVRRRGQEARLRCSPMKGHSHVYWYRQLPEEGLKFMVYLQKENIIDESGMPKERFSAEFPKEGPSILRIQQVVRGDSAAYFCASSPGLAGVNEQFFGPGTRLTVL.

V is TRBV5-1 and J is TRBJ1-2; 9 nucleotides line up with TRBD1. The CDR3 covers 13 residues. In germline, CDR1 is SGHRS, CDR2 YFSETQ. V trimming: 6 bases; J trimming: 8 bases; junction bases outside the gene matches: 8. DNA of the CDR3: TGCGCCAGCACCCCCGGGACAGGGTGGGGCTACACCTTC. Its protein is CASTPGTGWGYTF.

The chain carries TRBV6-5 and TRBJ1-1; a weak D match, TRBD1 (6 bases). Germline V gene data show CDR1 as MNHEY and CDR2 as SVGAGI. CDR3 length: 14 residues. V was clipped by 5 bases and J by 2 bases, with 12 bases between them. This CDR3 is CASSPGTPNTEAFF. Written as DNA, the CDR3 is TGTGCCAGCAGTCCCGGGACACCCAACACTGAAGCTTTCTTT.

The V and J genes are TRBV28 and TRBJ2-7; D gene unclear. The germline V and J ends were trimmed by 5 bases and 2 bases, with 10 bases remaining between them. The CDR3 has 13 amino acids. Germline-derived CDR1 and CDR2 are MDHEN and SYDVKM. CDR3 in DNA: TGTGCCAGCAGTATCTCGGTCCCCTACGAGCAGTACTTC. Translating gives CASSISVPYEQYF.

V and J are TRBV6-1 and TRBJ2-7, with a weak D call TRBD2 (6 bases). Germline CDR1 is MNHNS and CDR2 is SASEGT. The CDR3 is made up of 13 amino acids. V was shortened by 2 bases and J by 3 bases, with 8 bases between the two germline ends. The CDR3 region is CASSESSGYEQYF. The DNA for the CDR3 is TGTGCCAGCAGTGAAAGTAGCGGCTACGAGCAGTACTTC.

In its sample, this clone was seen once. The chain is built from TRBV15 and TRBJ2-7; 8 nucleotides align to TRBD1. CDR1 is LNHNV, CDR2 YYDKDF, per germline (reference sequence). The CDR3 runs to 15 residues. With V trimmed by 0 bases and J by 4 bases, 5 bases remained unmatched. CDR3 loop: CATSREGQGLYEQYF. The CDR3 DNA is TGTGCCACCAGCAGAGAAGGACAGGGTTTATACGAGCAGTACTTC.

The DNA for the CDR3 is TGTGCCAGCAGTACCCCAGGGAAGACCGGGGAGCTGTTTTTT. It translates to CASSTPGKTGELFF. The gene calls are TRBV5-4 and TRBJ2-2; D possibly corresponds to TRBD1 (5 bases). CDR1 and CDR2 from the germline V gene are SGHNT and YYREEE (reference sequence). Deletions cut 5 bases from V and 5 bases from J, with 13 bases between. The CDR3 contains 14 residues.

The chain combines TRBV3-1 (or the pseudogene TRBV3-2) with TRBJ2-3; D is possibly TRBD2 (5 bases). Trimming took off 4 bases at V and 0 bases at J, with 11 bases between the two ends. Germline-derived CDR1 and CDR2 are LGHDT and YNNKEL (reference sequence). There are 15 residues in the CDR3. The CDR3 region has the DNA TGTGCCAGCAGCCCTAGCTTGGTTAGCACAGATACGCAGTATTTT. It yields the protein CASSPSLVSTDTQYF.

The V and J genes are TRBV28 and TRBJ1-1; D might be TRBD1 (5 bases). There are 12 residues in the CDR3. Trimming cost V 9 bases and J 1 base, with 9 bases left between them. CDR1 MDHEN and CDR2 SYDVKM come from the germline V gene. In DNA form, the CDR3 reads TGTGCCAGGCCGACAGCGAACACTGAAGCTTTCTTT. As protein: CARPTANTEAFF.

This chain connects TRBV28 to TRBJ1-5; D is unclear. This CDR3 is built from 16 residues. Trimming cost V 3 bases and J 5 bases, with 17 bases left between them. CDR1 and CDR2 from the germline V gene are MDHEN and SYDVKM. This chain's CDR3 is CASSLIDHPGYQPQHF. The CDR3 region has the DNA TGTGCCAGCAGTTTGATAGATCACCCCGGGTATCAGCCCCAGCATTTT.

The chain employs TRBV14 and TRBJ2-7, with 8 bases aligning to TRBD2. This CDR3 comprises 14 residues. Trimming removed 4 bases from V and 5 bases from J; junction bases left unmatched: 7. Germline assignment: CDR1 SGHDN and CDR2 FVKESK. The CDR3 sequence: CASSPRGGSHEQYF. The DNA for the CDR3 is TGTGCCAGCAGCCCCCGCGGGGGGAGCCACGAGCAGTACTTC.

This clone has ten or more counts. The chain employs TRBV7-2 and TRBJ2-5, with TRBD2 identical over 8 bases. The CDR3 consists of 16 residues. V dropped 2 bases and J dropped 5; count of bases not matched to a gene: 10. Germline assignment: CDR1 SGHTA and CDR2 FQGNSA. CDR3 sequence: CASSLMTGGPGETQYF. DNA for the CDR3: TGTGCCAGCAGCTTAATGACGGGGGGGCCGGGGGAGACCCAGTACTTC.

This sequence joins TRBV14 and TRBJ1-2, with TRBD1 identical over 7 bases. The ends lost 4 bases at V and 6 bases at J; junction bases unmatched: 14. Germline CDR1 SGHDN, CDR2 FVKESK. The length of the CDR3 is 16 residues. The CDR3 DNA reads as TGTGCCAGCAGCCCCAAGATTGGAGGGGGCATTGATGGCTACACCTTC. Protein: CASSPKIGGGIDGYTF.

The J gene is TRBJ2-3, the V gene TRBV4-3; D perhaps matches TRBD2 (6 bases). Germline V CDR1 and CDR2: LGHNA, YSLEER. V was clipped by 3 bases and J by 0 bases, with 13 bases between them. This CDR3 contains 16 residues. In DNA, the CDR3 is TGCGCCAGCAGCCAGATACTAGCAACTAGCACAGATACGCAGTATTTT. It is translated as CASSQILATSTDTQYF.

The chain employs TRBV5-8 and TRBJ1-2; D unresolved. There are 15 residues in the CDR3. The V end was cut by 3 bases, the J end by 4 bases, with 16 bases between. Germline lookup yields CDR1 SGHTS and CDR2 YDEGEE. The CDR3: CASSSRPGAGYGYTF. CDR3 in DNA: TGTGCCAGCAGCTCACGACCGGGCGCGGGCTATGGCTACACCTTC.

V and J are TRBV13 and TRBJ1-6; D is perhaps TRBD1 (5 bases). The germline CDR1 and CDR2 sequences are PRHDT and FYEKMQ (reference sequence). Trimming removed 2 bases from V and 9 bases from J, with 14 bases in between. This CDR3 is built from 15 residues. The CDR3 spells CASSLKGPLGSPLHF. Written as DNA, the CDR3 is TGTGCCAGCAGCTTAAAGGGGCCCCTTGGTTCACCCCTCCACTTT.